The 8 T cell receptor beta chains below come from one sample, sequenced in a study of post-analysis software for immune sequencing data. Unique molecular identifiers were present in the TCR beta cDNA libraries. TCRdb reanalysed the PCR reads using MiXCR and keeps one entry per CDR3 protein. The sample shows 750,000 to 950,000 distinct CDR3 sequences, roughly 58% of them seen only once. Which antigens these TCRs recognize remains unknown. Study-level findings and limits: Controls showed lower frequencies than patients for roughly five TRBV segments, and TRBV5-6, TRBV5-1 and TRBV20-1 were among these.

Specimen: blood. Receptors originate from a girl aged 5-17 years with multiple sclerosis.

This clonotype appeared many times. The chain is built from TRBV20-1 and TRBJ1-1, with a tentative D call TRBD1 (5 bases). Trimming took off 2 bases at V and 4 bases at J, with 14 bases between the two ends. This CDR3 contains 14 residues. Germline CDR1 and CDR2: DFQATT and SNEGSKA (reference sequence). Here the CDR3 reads CSARTPDITTEAFF. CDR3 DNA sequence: TGCAGTGCTAGAACCCCGGACATCACCACTGAAGCTTTCTTT.

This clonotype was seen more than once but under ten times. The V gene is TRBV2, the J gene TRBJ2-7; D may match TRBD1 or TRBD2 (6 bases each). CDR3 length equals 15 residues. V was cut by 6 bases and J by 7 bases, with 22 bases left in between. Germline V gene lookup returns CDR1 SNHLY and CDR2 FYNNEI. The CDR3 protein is CASSGALRGPSEQYF. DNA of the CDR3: TGTGCCAGCAGCGGAGCGCTCCGGGGGCCCTCGGAGCAGTACTTC. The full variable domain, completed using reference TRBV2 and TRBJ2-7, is EPEVTQTPSHQVTQMGQEVILRCVPISNHLYFYWYRQILGQKVEFLVSFYNNEISEKSEIFDDQFSVERPDGSNFTLKIRSTKLEDSAMYFCASSGALRGPSEQYFGPGTRLTVT.

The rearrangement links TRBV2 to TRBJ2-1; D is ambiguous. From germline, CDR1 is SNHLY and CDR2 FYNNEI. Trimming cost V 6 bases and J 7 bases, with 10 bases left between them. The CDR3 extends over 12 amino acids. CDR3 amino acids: CASRILENEQFF. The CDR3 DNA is TGTGCCAGCAGGATCTTGGAGAATGAGCAGTTCTTC. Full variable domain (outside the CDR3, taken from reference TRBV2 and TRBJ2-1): EPEVTQTPSHQVTQMGQEVILRCVPISNHLYFYWYRQILGQKVEFLVSFYNNEISEKSEIFDDQFSVERPDGSNFTLKIRSTKLEDSAMYFCASRILENEQFFGPGTRLTVL.

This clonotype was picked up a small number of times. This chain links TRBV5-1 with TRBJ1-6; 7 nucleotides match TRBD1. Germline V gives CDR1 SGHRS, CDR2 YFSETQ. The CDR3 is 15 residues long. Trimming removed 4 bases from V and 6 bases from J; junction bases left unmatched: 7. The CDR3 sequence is CASSRTTGVNSPLHF. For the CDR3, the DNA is TGCGCCAGCAGCCGCACCACAGGGGTTAATTCACCCCTCCACTTT. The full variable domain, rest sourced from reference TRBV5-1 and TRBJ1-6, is KAGVTQTPRYLIKTRGQQVTLSCSPISGHRSVSWYQQTPGQGLQFLFEYFSETQRNKGNFPGRFSGRQFSNSRSEMNVSTLELGDSALYLCASSRTTGVNSPLHFGNGTRLTVT.

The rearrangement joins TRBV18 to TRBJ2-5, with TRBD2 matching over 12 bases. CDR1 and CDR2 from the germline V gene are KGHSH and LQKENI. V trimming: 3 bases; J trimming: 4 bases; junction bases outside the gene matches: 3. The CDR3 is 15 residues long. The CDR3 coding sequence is TGTGCCAGCTCACCCCAGGGACTAGCGGGAGAGACCCAGTACTTC. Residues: CASSPQGLAGETQYF.

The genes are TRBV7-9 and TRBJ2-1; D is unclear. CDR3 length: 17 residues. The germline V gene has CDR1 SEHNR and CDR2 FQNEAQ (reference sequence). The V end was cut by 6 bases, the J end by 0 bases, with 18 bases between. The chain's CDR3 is CASRHAIWSTSYNEQFF. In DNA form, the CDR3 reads TGTGCCAGCAGGCACGCGATCTGGTCCACCTCCTACAATGAGCAGTTCTTC.

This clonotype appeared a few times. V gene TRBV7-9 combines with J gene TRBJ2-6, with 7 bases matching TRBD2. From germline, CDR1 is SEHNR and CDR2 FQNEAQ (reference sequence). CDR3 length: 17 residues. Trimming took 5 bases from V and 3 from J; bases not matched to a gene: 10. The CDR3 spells CASSDNEAGVGANVLTF. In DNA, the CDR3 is TGTGCCAGCAGCGACAATGAGGCGGGGGTTGGGGCCAACGTCCTGACTTTC. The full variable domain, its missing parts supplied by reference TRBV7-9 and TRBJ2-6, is DTGVSQNPRHKITKRGQNVTFRCDPISEHNRLYWYRQTLGQGPEFLTYFQNEAQLEKSRLLSDRFSAERPKGSFSTLEIQRTEQGDSAMYLCASSDNEAGVGANVLTFGAGSRLTVL.

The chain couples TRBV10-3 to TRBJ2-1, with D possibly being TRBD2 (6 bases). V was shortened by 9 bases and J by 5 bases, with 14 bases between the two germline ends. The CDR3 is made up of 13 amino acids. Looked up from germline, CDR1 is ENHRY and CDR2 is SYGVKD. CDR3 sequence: CAIMGGIDNEQFF. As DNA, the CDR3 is TGTGCCATTATGGGCGGGATTGACAATGAGCAGTTCTTC.